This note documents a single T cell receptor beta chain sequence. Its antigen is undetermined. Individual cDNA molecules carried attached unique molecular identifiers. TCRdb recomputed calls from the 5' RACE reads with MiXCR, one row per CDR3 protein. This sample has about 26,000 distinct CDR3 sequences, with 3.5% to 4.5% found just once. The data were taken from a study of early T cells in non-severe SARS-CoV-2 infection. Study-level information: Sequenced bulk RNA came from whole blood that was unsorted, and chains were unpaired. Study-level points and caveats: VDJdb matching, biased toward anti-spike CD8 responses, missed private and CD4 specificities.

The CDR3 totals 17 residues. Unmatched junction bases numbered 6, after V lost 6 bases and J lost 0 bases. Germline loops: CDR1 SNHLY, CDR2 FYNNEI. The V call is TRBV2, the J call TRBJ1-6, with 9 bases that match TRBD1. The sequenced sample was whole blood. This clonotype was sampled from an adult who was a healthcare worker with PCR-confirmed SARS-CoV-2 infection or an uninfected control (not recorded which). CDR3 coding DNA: TGTGCCAGCAGACAGGGGGCCCAAGGCTCCTATAATTCACCCCTCCACTTT. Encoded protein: CASRQGAQGSYNSPLHF. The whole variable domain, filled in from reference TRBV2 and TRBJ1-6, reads EPEVTQTPSHQVTQMGQEVILRCVPISNHLYFYWYRQILGQKVEFLVSFYNNEISEKSEIFDDQFSVERPDGSNFTLKIRSTKLEDSAMYFCASRQGAQGSYNSPLHFGNGTRLTVT.